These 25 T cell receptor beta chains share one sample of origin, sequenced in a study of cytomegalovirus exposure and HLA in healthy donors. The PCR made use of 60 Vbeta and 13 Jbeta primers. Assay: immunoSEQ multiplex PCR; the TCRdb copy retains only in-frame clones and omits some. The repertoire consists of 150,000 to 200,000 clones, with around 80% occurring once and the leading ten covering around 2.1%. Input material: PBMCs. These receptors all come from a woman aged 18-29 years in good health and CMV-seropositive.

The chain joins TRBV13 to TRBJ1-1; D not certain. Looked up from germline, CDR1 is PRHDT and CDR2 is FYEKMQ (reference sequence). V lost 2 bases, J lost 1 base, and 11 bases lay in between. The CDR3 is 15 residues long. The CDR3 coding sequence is TGTGCCAGCAGCTTATTCGGGCGGGGGAACACTGAAGCTTTCTTT. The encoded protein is CASSLFGRGNTEAFF.

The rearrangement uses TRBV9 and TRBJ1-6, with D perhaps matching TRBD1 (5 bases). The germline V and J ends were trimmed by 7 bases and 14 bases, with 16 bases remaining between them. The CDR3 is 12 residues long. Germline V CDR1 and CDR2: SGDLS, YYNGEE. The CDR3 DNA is TGTGCCAGCTCCTCACTCCGGGGGTCCCTCCACTTT. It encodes CASSSLRGSLHF.

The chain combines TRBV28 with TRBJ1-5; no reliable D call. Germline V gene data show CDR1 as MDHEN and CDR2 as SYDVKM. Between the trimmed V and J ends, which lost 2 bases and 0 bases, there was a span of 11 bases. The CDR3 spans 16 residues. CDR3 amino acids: CASSLQLAYSNQPQHF. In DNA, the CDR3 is TGTGCCAGCAGTTTACAGTTGGCTTATAGCAATCAGCCCCAGCATTTT. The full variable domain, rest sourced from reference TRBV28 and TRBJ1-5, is DVKVTQSSRYLVKRTGEKVFLECVQDMDHENMFWYRQDPGLGLRLIYFSYDVKMKEKGDIPEGYSVSREKKERFSLILESASTNQTSMYLCASSLQLAYSNQPQHFGDGTRLSIL.

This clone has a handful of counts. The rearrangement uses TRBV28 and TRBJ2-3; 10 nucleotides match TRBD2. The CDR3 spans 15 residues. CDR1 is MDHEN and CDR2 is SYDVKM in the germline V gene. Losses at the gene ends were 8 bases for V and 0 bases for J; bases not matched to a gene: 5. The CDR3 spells CASLLAGLSTDTQYF. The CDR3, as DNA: TGTGCCAGCCTACTAGCGGGGCTTAGCACAGATACGCAGTATTTT.

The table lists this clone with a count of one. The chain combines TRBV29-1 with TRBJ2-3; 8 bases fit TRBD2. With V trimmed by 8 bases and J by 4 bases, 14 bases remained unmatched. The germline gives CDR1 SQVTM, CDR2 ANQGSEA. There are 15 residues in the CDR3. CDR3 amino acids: CSLGGARGVSDTQYF. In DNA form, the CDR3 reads TGCAGCCTTGGGGGCGCGCGGGGGGTCTCAGATACGCAGTATTTT.

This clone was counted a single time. For the CDR3, the DNA is TGTGCCAGTAGTTTGACCGGGACAGGGGGCACTGAAGCTTTCTTT. Its translation: CASSLTGTGGTEAFF. The rearrangement joins TRBV19 to TRBJ1-1, with 11 bases lining up with TRBD1. Trimming took 5 bases from V and 4 from J; bases not matched to a gene: 6. The CDR3 has 15 amino acids. Germline CDR1 LNHDA, CDR2 SQIVND (reference sequence).

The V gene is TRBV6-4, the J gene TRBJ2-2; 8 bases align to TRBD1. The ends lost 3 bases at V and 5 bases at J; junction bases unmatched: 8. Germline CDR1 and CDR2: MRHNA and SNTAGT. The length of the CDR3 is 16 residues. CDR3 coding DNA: TGTGCCAGCAGTGATTCCGTGACAGGGGAGACCGGGGAGCTGTTTTTT. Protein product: CASSDSVTGETGELFF.

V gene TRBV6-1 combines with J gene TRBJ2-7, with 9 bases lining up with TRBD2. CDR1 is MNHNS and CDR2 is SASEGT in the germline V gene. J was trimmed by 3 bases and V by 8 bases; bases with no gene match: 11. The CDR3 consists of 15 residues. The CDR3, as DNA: TGTGCCAGCCACGGTACTGGCGGGGGGGACTACGAGCAGTACTTC. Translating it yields CASHGTGGGDYEQYF.

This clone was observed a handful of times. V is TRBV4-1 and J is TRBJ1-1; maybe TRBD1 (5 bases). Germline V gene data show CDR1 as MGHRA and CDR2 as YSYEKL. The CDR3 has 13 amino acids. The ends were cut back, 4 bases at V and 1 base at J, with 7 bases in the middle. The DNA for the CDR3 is TGCGCCAGCAGCCGCACAGGGAACACTGAAGCTTTCTTT. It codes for CASSRTGNTEAFF.

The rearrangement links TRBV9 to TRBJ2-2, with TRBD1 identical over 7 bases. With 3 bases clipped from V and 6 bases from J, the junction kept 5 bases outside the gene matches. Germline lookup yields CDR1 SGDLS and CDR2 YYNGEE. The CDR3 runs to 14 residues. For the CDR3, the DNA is TGTGCCAGCAGCGGAATACAGGGGCCCGGGGAGCTGTTTTTT. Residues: CASSGIQGPGELFF.

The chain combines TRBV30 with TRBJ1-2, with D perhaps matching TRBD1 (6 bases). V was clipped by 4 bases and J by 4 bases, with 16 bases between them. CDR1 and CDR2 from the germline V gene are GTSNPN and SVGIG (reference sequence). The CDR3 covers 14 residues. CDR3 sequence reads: CAWNQGNSGYGYTF. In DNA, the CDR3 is TGTGCCTGGAATCAGGGGAATAGTGGCTATGGCTACACCTTC.

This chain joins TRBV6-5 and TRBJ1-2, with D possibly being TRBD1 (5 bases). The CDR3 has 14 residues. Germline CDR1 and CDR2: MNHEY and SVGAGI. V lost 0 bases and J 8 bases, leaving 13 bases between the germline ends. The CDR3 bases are TGTGCCAGCAGTTACTCGAACCACAGGCCGGGCTACACCTTC. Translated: CASSYSNHRPGYTF.

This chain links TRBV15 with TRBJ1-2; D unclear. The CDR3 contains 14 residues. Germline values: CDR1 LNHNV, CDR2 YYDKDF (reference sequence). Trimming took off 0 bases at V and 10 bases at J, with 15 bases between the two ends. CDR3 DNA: TGTGCCACCAGCAGAGATAGGAGGACCAGGCCCTACACCTTC. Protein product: CATSRDRRTRPYTF.

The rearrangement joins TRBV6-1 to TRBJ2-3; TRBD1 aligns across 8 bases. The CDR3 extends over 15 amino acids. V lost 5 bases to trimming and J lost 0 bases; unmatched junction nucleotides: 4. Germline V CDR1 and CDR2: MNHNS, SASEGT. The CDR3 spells CASSKDRVSTDTQYF. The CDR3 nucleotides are TGTGCCAGCAGTAAGGACAGGGTGAGCACAGATACGCAGTATTTT.

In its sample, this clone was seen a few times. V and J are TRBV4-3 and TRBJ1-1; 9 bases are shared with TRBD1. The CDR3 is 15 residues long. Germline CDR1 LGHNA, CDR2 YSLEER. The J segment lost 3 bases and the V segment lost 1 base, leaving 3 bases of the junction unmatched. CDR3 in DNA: TGCGCCAGCAGCCAAGGGGACAGGGACTACACTGAAGCTTTCTTT. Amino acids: CASSQGDRDYTEAFF.

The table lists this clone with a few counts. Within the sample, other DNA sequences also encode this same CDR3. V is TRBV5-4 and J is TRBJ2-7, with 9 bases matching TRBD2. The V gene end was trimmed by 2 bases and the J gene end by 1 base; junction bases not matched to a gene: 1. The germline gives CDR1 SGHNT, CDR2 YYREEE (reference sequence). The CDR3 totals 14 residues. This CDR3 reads CASSFSGGSYEQYF. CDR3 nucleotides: TGTGCCAGCAGCTTTAGCGGGGGTTCCTACGAGCAGTACTTC. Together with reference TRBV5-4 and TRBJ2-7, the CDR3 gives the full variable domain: ETGVTQSPTHLIKTRGQQVTLRCSSQSGHNTVSWYQQALGQGPQFIFQYYREEENGRGNFPPRFSGLQFPNYSSELNVNALELDDSALYLCASSFSGGSYEQYFGPGTRLTVT.

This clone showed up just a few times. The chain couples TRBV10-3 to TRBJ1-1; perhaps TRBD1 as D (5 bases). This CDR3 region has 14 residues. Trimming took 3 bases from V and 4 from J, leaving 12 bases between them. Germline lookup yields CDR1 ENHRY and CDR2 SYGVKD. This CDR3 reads CAISDGGGTTEAFF. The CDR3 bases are TGTGCCATCAGTGATGGGGGGGGGACCACTGAAGCTTTCTTT.

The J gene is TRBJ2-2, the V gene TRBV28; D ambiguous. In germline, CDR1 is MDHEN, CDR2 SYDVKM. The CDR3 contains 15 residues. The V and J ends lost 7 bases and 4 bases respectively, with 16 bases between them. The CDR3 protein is CASTPPRTGTGELFF. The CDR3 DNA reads TGTGCCAGCACCCCCCCCCGAACGGGCACCGGGGAGCTGTTTTTT.

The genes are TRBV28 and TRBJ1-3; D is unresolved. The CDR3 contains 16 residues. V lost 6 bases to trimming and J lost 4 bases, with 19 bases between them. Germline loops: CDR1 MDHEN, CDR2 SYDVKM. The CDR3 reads CASSPGRESEGNTIYF. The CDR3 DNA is TGTGCCAGCAGCCCTGGGAGGGAGAGCGAAGGAAACACCATATATTTT.

The CDR3 loop reads CASSFRGGRGQETQYF. CDR3 in DNA: TGTGCCAGCAGTTTTCGGGGGGGCAGGGGCCAAGAGACCCAGTACTTC. The J gene is TRBJ2-5, the V gene TRBV27, with TRBD2 matching over 8 bases. J gave up 1 base and V 3 bases, and 7 bases lay outside the gene matches. CDR1 is MNHEY, CDR2 SMNVEV, per germline (reference sequence). This CDR3 is 16 amino acids long.

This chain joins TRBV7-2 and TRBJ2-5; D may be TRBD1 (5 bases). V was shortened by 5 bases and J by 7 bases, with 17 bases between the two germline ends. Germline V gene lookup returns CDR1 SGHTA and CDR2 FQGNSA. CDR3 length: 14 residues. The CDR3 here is CASSGRRQGTTQYF. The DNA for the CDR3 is TGTGCCAGCAGCGGAAGAAGGCAGGGCACGACCCAGTACTTC.

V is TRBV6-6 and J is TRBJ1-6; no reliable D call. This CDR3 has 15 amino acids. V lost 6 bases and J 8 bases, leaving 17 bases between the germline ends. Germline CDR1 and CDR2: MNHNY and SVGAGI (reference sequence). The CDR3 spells CASSPSRGSYSPLHF. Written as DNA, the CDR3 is TGTGCCAGCAGCCCAAGCCGGGGATCATATTCACCCCTCCACTTT.

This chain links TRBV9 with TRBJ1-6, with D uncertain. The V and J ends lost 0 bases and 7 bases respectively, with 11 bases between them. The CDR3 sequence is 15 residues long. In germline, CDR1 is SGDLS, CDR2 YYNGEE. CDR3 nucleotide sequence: TGTGCCAGCAGCGTAGATGACCGAGCGAATTCACCCCTCCACTTT. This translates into CASSVDDRANSPLHF. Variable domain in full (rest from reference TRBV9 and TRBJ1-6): DSGVTQTPKHLITATGQRVTLRCSPRSGDLSVYWYQQSLDQGLQFLIQYYNGEERAKGNILERFSAQQFPDLHSELNLSSLELGDSALYFCASSVDDRANSPLHFGNGTRLTVT.

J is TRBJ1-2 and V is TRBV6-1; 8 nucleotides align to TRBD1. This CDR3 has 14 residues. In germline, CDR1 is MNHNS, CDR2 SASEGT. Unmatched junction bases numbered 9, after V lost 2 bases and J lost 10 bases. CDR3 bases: TGTGCCAGCAGTGAAACATTCCGGGGACAGGACTACACCTTC. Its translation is CASSETFRGQDYTF.

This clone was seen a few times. CDR3 amino acids: CSVGLTGQAGYTF. DNA of the CDR3: TGCAGCGTTGGGTTGACAGGGCAAGCGGGCTACACCTTC. The chain employs TRBV29-1 and TRBJ1-2; 7 nucleotides line up with TRBD1. This CDR3 is 13 amino acids long. V was pared by 4 bases and J by 8 bases, with 10 bases of the junction left unmatched. Per the germline V gene, CDR1 is SQVTM and CDR2 is ANQGSEA.